One and the same sample provided the 21 T cell receptor beta chains below, sequenced in a study of CD4+ T cells in melanoma. Assay: immunoSEQ multiplex PCR; the TCRdb copy retains only in-frame clones and omits some. This table holds some 21,000 clones, approximately 80% found once. Sequencing input: cells from a culture (not recorded whether cultured in vitro). These receptors were obtained from a human donor with melanoma.

This clone appeared a single time. The V gene is TRBV2, the J gene TRBJ2-5, with 7 positions matching TRBD1. Per the germline V gene, CDR1 is SNHLY and CDR2 is FYNNEI. There are 15 residues in the CDR3. V shed 1 base and J 2 bases; nucleotides not matched to a gene: 4. DNA for the CDR3: TGTGCCAGCAGTGAAGGCTCGACAGGGCAAGAGACCCAGTACTTC. Residues: CASSEGSTGQETQYF.

The table lists this clone with a few counts. The rearrangement joins TRBV9 to TRBJ2-1, with 16 bases aligning to TRBD2. V was clipped by 3 bases and J by 8 bases; unmatched bases: 2. CDR3 size: 15 residues. Germline loops: CDR1 SGDLS, CDR2 YYNGEE. In DNA form, the CDR3 reads TGTGCCAGCAGCGGCGGGACTAGCGGGGGGGATGAGCAGTTCTTC. Translated, it gives CASSGGTSGGDEQFF. Full variable domain (remainder filled in from reference TRBV9 and TRBJ2-1): DSGVTQTPKHLITATGQRVTLRCSPRSGDLSVYWYQQSLDQGLQFLIQYYNGEERAKGNILERFSAQQFPDLHSELNLSSLELGDSALYFCASSGGTSGGDEQFFGPGTRLTVL.

The V call is TRBV7-3, the J call TRBJ1-1; TRBD1 might be the D (6 bases). The CDR3 totals 13 residues. The V gene lost 5 bases and the J gene lost 3 bases, with 10 bases spanning the gap. In germline, CDR1 is SGHTA, CDR2 FQGTGA. The CDR3 region has the DNA TGTGCCAGCAGCGGATACAGGGACACTGAAGCTTTCTTT. It codes for CASSGYRDTEAFF.

The sample holds one count of this clone. The chain carries TRBV6-5 and TRBJ2-2; D is ambiguous. From germline, CDR1 is MNHEY and CDR2 SVGAGI. The V and J ends lost 6 bases and 6 bases respectively, with 17 bases between them. The CDR3 is made up of 15 amino acids. The CDR3 here is CASRAGLYDPGELFF. The CDR3 DNA follows: TGTGCCAGCAGGGCCGGGCTTTACGACCCCGGGGAGCTGTTTTTT.

This sequence joins TRBV5-1 and TRBJ2-1; maybe TRBD2 (6 bases). Trimming pared 1 base from V and 5 bases from J, leaving 10 bases between. CDR3 length: 14 amino acids. The V gene's germline CDR1 is SGHRS and CDR2 YFSETQ. The CDR3 coding sequence is TGCGCCAGCAGCTTGTGGACTAAAAACAATGAGCAGTTCTTC. It yields the protein CASSLWTKNNEQFF.

The chain recombines TRBV9 with TRBJ1-2; no reliable D call. The V and J ends lost 0 bases and 4 bases respectively, with 10 bases between them. This CDR3 spans 14 amino acids. The V gene's germline CDR1 is SGDLS and CDR2 YYNGEE. This chain's CDR3 is CASSVDIGGYGYTF. The CDR3 bases are TGTGCCAGCAGCGTAGACATTGGTGGCTATGGCTACACCTTC.

The chain recombines TRBV6-6 with TRBJ2-1; tentative D call: TRBD1 (6 bases). From germline, CDR1 is MNHNY and CDR2 SVGAGI (reference sequence). Trimming stripped 2 bases from V and 6 bases from J, with 11 bases between. This CDR3 is built from 14 residues. The DNA of the CDR3 is TGTGCCAGCAGTTACGGACAGAAAGGCAATGAGCAGTTCTTC. Translated, it gives CASSYGQKGNEQFF.

The chain recombines TRBV6-1 with TRBJ1-5; no clear D gene. This CDR3 is built from 15 residues. The V end lost 11 bases, the J end lost 4 bases, and 21 bases lay between the germline ends. Germline V gene data show CDR1 as MNHNS and CDR2 as SASEGT. Here the CDR3 reads CACKGLFARNQPQHF. Written as DNA, the CDR3 is TGTGCCTGCAAGGGATTATTTGCGCGAAATCAGCCCCAGCATTTT.

The chain combines TRBV12-5 with TRBJ2-1; the D call may be TRBD1 or TRBD2 (5 bases each). CDR1 is LGHNT, CDR2 FRNRAP, per germline. The CDR3 totals 13 residues. Trimming removed 3 bases from V and 6 bases from J, with 9 bases in between. CDR3 coding DNA: TGTGCTAGTGGTTTTCGGGGCCGCAATGAGCAGTTCTTC. It specifies CASGFRGRNEQFF.

V is TRBV19 and J is TRBJ2-1; a weak D match, TRBD2 (7 bases). Trimming left V 4 bases short and J 3 bases short, with 19 bases between. Germline V gene data show CDR1 as LNHDA and CDR2 as SQIVND (reference sequence). CDR3 size: 17 residues. CDR3 protein: CASSTRRGGLGYNEQFF. The CDR3 DNA reads as TGTGCCAGTAGTACCCGAAGGGGGGGCCTGGGCTACAATGAGCAGTTCTTC.

The genes are TRBV29-1 and TRBJ2-5; D gene ambiguous. This CDR3 region has 11 residues. Germline CDR1 SQVTM, CDR2 ANQGSEA. V lost 6 bases to trimming and J lost 2 bases, with 7 bases between them. CDR3 bases: TGCAGCGTCGCCCAACAAGAGACCCAGTACTTC. As protein: CSVAQQETQYF.

The chain uses TRBV5-1 and TRBJ2-7; D remains ambiguous. Trimming shortened V by 5 bases and J by 0 bases, and 12 bases separated the two germline ends. The CDR3 runs to 14 residues. Germline loops: CDR1 SGHRS, CDR2 YFSETQ. This CDR3 is CASRFAMSSYEQYF. As DNA, the CDR3 is TGCGCCAGCAGGTTCGCCATGAGCTCCTACGAGCAGTACTTC. The variable domain in full, completed from reference TRBV5-1 and TRBJ2-7, reads KAGVTQTPRYLIKTRGQQVTLSCSPISGHRSVSWYQQTPGQGLQFLFEYFSETQRNKGNFPGRFSGRQFSNSRSEMNVSTLELGDSALYLCASRFAMSSYEQYFGPGTRLTVT.

The chain links TRBV18 to TRBJ1-3; no clear D gene. Germline V gives CDR1 KGHSH, CDR2 LQKENI. This CDR3 is 13 amino acids long. V was pared by 3 bases and J by 5 bases, with 8 bases between. CDR3 amino acids: CASSPAERNTIYF. CDR3 in DNA: TGTGCCAGCTCACCCGCAGAGAGAAACACCATATATTTT.

V is TRBV10-1 and J is TRBJ1-6; D gene ambiguous. The germline V and J ends were trimmed by 3 bases and 14 bases, with 11 bases remaining between them. Germline V lookup: CDR1 WNHNN, CDR2 SYGVQD (reference sequence). CDR3 length equals 12 residues. This chain's CDR3 is CASSEGPFTLHF. The CDR3 bases are TGCGCCAGCAGTGAAGGACCATTCACCCTCCACTTT.

This chain links TRBV25-1 with TRBJ2-2; 12 nucleotides agree with TRBD2. The CDR3 is 17 residues long. J was trimmed by 1 base and V by 5 bases; bases with no gene match: 5. Germline lookup yields CDR1 MGHDK and CDR2 SYGVNS. CDR3 in amino acids: CASSLPGLAGNTGELFF. Here the CDR3 DNA reads TGTGCCAGCAGTCTTCCGGGACTAGCGGGGAACACCGGGGAGCTGTTTTTT.

This clone is a singleton in its sample. This chain uses TRBV7-2 with TRBJ1-2, with D tentatively TRBD1 (5 bases). There are 15 residues in the CDR3. Trimming removed 3 bases from V and 2 bases from J, with 13 bases in between. In germline, CDR1 is SGHTA, CDR2 FQGNSA. CDR3 residues: CASSFMDKGNYGYTF. CDR3 DNA sequence: TGTGCCAGCAGCTTCATGGACAAGGGGAACTATGGCTACACCTTC. Full variable domain (outside the CDR3, taken from reference TRBV7-2 and TRBJ1-2): GAGVSQSPSNKVTEKGKDVELRCDPISGHTALYWYRQSLGQGLEFLIYFQGNSAPDKSGLPSDRFSAERTGGSVSTLTIQRTQQEDSAVYLCASSFMDKGNYGYTFGSGTRLTVV.

The rearrangement uses TRBV18 and TRBJ1-1, with TRBD1 as a possible D gene (6 bases). CDR1 and CDR2 (germline): KGHSH, LQKENI. CDR3 size: 15 residues. The V gene lost 5 bases and the J gene lost 2 bases, with 15 bases spanning the gap. This CDR3 is CASSAMGAANTEAFF. Here the CDR3 DNA reads TGTGCCAGCTCAGCCATGGGGGCCGCAAACACTGAAGCTTTCTTT.

This clone was counted between two and nine times. The chain joins TRBV5-4 to TRBJ2-2; the match to TRBD2 covers 12 bases. The CDR3 is 17 amino acids. The V gene end was trimmed by 0 bases and the J gene end by 0 bases; junction bases not matched to a gene: 0. Germline V gene sequence: CDR1 SGHNT, CDR2 YYREEE (reference sequence). The CDR3: CASSLGLAGANTGELFF. The CDR3 coding sequence is TGTGCCAGCAGCTTGGGACTAGCGGGGGCGAACACCGGGGAGCTGTTTTTT.

The chain carries TRBV19 and TRBJ1-2; TRBD1 aligns across 8 bases. Germline values: CDR1 LNHDA, CDR2 SQIVND (reference sequence). CDR3 length: 12 residues. V lost 5 bases, J lost 10 bases, and 6 bases stayed unmatched. The CDR3 region has the DNA TGTGCCAGTAGTTTGGACAGGGTAGACTACACCTTC. It is translated as CASSLDRVDYTF.

The V call is TRBV6-5, the J call TRBJ1-3, with a weak D call TRBD1 (5 bases). CDR1 and CDR2 (germline): MNHEY, SVGAGI. This CDR3 region has 14 residues. Trimming pared 5 bases from V and 0 bases from J, leaving 8 bases between. CDR3 sequence (DNA): TGTGCCAGCAGTCGGGGGAACTCTGGAAACACCATATATTTT. Its translation: CASSRGNSGNTIYF.

The genes are TRBV30 and TRBJ1-4; tentatively, D is TRBD1 (5 bases). The CDR3 runs to 15 residues. Germline CDR1 reads GTSNPN; CDR2 reads SVGIG (reference sequence). V lost 1 base to trimming and J lost 7 bases, with 16 bases between them. CDR3 nucleotide sequence: TGTGCCTGGAGTGACTACGGGACTTTGAGTGAAAAACTGTTTTTT. Encoded protein: CAWSDYGTLSEKLFF.